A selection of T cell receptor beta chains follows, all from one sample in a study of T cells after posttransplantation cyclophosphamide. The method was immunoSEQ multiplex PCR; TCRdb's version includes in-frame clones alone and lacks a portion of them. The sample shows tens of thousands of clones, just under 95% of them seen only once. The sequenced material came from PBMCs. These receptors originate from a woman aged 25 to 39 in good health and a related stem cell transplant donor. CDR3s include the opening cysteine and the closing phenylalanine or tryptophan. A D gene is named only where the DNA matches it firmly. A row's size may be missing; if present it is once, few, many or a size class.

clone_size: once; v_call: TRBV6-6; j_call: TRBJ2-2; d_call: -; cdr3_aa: CASSTQGRGNTGELFF; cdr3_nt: TGTGCCAGCAGTACCCAGGGGAGGGGGAACACCGGGGAGCTGTTTTTT
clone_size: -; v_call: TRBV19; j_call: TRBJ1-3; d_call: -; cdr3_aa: CASSILGAQGNTIYF; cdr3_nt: TGTGCCAGTAGTATACTGGGGGCGCAAGGAAACACCATATATTTT
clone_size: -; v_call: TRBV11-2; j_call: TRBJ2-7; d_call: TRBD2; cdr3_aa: CASSLVGGTSNPYEQYF; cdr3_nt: TGTGCCAGCAGCTTAGTAGGCGGGACTAGTAACCCCTACGAGCAGTACTTC
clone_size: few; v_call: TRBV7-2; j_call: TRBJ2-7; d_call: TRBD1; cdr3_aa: CASSRMDRGPYEQYF; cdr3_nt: TGTGCCAGCAGCCGGATGGACAGGGGGCCCTACGAGCAGTACTTC
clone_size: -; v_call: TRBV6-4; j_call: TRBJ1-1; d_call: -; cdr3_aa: CASSGGGEAFF; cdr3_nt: TGTGCCAGCAGTGGGGGAGGGGAAGCTTTCTTT
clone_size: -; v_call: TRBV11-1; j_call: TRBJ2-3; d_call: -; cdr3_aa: CASSLERLTDTQYF; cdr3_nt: TGTGCCAGCAGCTTAGAGCGACTTACAGATACGCAGTATTTT
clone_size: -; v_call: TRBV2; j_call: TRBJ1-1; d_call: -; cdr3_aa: CASSHRVRTEAFF; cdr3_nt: TGTGCCAGCAGTCACAGGGTCCGGACTGAAGCTTTCTTT
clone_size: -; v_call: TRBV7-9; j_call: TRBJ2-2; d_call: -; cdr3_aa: CASSLFRANTGELFF; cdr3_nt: TGTGCCAGCAGCTTATTTCGCGCGAACACCGGGGAGCTGTTTTTT
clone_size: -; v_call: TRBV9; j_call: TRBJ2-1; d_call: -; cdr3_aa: CASSVALGGLYNEQFF; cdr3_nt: TGTGCCAGCAGCGTAGCCCTAGGGGGTCTATACAATGAGCAGTTCTTC
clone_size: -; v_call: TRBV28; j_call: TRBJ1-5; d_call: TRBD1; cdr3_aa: CASSSPGQGGQPQHF; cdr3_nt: TGTGCCAGCAGTTCGCCTGGACAGGGGGGACAGCCCCAGCATTTT
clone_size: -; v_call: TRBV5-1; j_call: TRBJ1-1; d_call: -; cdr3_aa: CASSLVSTEAFF; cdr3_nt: TGCGCCAGCAGCTTGGTTTCCACTGAAGCTTTCTTT
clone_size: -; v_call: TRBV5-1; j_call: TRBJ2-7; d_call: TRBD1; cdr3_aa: CASSLAGTGASYEQYF; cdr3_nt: TGCGCCAGCAGCTTGGCCGGGACAGGGGCCTCCTACGAGCAGTACTTC
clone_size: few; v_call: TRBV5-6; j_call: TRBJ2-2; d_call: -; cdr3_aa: CASSPRAKNTGELFF; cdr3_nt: TGTGCCAGCAGCCCCCGAGCAAAAAACACCGGGGAGCTGTTTTTT
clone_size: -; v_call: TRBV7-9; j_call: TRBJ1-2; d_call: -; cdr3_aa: CASSLAGGNYGYTF; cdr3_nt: TGTGCCAGCAGCTTAGCGGGAGGGAACTATGGCTACACCTTC
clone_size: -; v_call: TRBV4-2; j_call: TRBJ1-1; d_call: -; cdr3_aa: CASSQDWVSRNTEAFF; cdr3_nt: TGTGCCAGCAGCCAAGATTGGGTCTCGAGAAACACTGAAGCTTTCTTT
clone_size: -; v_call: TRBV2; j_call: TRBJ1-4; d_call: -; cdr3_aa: CASRGGYAEKLFF; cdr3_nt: TGTGCCAGCCGCGGAGGCTACGCTGAAAAACTGTTTTTT